These T cell receptor beta chains were read from a single sample in a study of shared clonotypes between healthy human individuals. The method was immunoSEQ multiplex PCR; TCRdb's version includes in-frame clones alone and lacks a portion of them. The sample lists around 99,000 clones; approximately 70% were seen once. The sample was memory CD8+ T cells sorted from blood. Receptors were obtained from a man aged 30-40 years in good health. Each CDR3 is given with its conserved first and last residue. The order of the fields is J gene, clone size, D gene, V gene, CDR3 protein, CDR3 DNA. The D gene is left open where the match is weak. Rows may omit the clone size; those that give it use once, few, many or a size class.

J: TRBJ1-1
size: -
D: -
V: TRBV6-6
CDR3: CASTQNTEAFF
DNA: TGTGCCAGCACACAGAACACTGAAGCTTTCTTT

J: TRBJ2-1
size: -
D: -
V: TRBV25-1
CDR3: CASSESWEQFF
DNA: TGTGCCAGCAGTGAATCCTGGGAGCAGTTCTTC

J: TRBJ2-2
size: -
D: -
V: TRBV6-6
CDR3: CASSLDSTTGELFF
DNA: TGTGCCAGCAGCCTTGACAGTACAACCGGGGAGCTGTTTTTT

J: TRBJ2-7
size: -
D: -
V: TRBV6-1
CDR3: CASSELPSQTYEQYF
DNA: TGTGCCAGCAGTGAACTCCCCAGCCAAACCTACGAGCAGTACTTC

J: TRBJ2-1
size: -
D: -
V: TRBV11-1
CDR3: CASSHGLNEQFF
DNA: TGTGCCAGCAGCCACGGACTAAATGAGCAGTTCTTC

J: TRBJ1-4
size: -
D: -
V: TRBV5-1
CDR3: CASSLSPAGGEKLFF
DNA: TGCGCCAGCAGCTTGAGTCCTGCCGGTGGTGAAAAACTGTTTTTT

J: TRBJ2-3
size: few
D: -
V: TRBV5-6
CDR3: CASSSIRGSRLLDTQYF
DNA: TGTGCCAGCAGCTCCATCCGGGGGAGTCGGCTTCTAGATACGCAGTATTTT

J: TRBJ2-7
size: -
D: -
V: TRBV6-1
CDR3: CASSEFSTIALSYEQYF
DNA: TGTGCCAGCAGTGAATTTTCGACTATAGCCCTCTCCTACGAGCAGTACTTC

J: TRBJ1-2
size: -
D: TRBD1
V: TRBV19
CDR3: CAIRGQGAGYGYTF
DNA: TGTGCCATAAGAGGACAGGGCGCTGGGTATGGCTACACCTTC

J: TRBJ1-2
size: -
D: TRBD1
V: TRBV7-2
CDR3: CASSLATGTDRVSYGYTF
DNA: TGTGCCAGCAGCTTAGCGACCGGTACAGACAGGGTGAGCTATGGCTACACCTTC

J: TRBJ2-7
size: -
D: -
V: TRBV7-8
CDR3: CASSPPLGTKGTYEQYF
DNA: TGTGCCAGCAGCCCCCCGCTCGGCACGAAGGGAACCTACGAGCAGTACTTC

J: TRBJ2-3
size: -
D: -
V: TRBV5-1
CDR3: CASSTRDLGVADTQYF
DNA: TGCGCCAGCAGCACCCGGGATCTAGGGGTAGCAGATACGCAGTATTTT

J: TRBJ2-7
size: -
D: -
V: TRBV7-9
CDR3: CASRPRGRDRYEQYF
DNA: TGTGCCAGCAGACCTCGCGGGCGGGACCGGTACGAGCAGTACTTC

J: TRBJ2-2
size: -
D: TRBD1
V: TRBV2
CDR3: CARRTGGPTGELFF
DNA: TGTGCCCGACGGACAGGGGGCCCGACCGGGGAGCTGTTTTTT

J: TRBJ2-7
size: -
D: -
V: TRBV6-5
CDR3: CASRQVDEQYF
DNA: TGTGCCAGCAGACAGGTAGACGAGCAGTACTTC

J: TRBJ2-7
size: -
D: -
V: TRBV28
CDR3: CASSGRLALHEQYF
DNA: TGTGCCAGCAGTGGACGACTCGCTCTCCACGAGCAGTACTTC

J: TRBJ2-7
size: -
D: -
V: TRBV7-8
CDR3: CASSLDRRFPYEQYF
DNA: TGTGCCAGCAGCTTAGACCGCAGGTTCCCCTACGAGCAGTACTTC

J: TRBJ2-7
size: -
D: TRBD1
V: TRBV11-2
CDR3: CASSSTLTDRPFYEQYF
DNA: TGTGCCAGCAGCTCAACTCTGACGGACAGGCCGTTCTACGAGCAGTACTTC

J: TRBJ2-7
size: once
D: -
V: TRBV14
CDR3: CASSQWDLGEQYF
DNA: TGTGCCAGCAGCCAATGGGACCTCGGCGAGCAGTACTTC

J: TRBJ2-5
size: -
D: TRBD2
V: TRBV5-4
CDR3: CASSFAGGVSETQYF
DNA: TGTGCCAGCAGCTTCGCGGGAGGGGTTTCCGAGACCCAGTACTTC

J: TRBJ2-1
size: many
D: -
V: TRBV5-5
CDR3: CASTLGGSSYNEQFF
DNA: TGTGCCAGCACCCTCGGCGGAAGCTCCTACAATGAGCAGTTCTTC

J: TRBJ2-2
size: -
D: -
V: TRBV19
CDR3: CASSIITGWANTGELFF
DNA: TGTGCCAGTAGTATAATTACAGGGTGGGCGAACACCGGGGAGCTGTTTTTT

J: TRBJ2-3
size: -
D: TRBD2
V: TRBV6-4
CDR3: CASSRTSGSTDTQYF
DNA: TGTGCCAGCAGCCGGACTAGCGGGAGCACAGATACGCAGTATTTT

J: TRBJ2-3
size: -
D: TRBD2
V: TRBV28
CDR3: CASTLETSDTDTQYF
DNA: TGTGCCAGCACCTTGGAGACTAGCGACACAGATACGCAGTATTTT

J: TRBJ1-5
size: once
D: -
V: TRBV27
CDR3: CASSFERSSNQPQHF
DNA: TGTGCCAGCAGTTTCGAACGTAGTAGCAATCAGCCCCAGCATTTT

J: TRBJ2-1
size: -
D: -
V: TRBV6-5
CDR3: CASRSHLADNEQFF
DNA: TGTGCCAGCAGGTCTCACCTAGCAGACAATGAGCAGTTCTTC

J: TRBJ2-1
size: -
D: TRBD2
V: TRBV7-2
CDR3: CASSLGTASGLAGGQFF
DNA: TGTGCCAGCAGCTTAGGTACGGCCTCCGGACTAGCGGGAGGGCAGTTCTTC

J: TRBJ2-3
size: -
D: -
V: TRBV27
CDR3: CASSLRTRAQNTDTQYF
DNA: TGTGCCAGCAGTTTACGGACAAGGGCCCAAAACACAGATACGCAGTATTTT

J: TRBJ2-3
size: -
D: TRBD2
V: TRBV11-3
CDR3: CASSPAGDSTDTQYF
DNA: TGTGCCAGCAGCCCTGCGGGGGACAGCACAGATACGCAGTATTTT

J: TRBJ1-5
size: few
D: -
V: TRBV2
CDR3: CASSAGTFSNQPQHF
DNA: TGTGCCAGCAGCGCCGGGACATTTAGCAATCAGCCCCAGCATTTT

J: TRBJ2-7
size: -
D: -
V: TRBV30
CDR3: CACPSAGAGAYEQYF
DNA: TGTGCCTGCCCCTCTGCGGGGGCCGGTGCCTACGAGCAGTACTTC

J: TRBJ2-7
size: -
D: TRBD1
V: TRBV5-6
CDR3: CASSVGQPVFYEQYF
DNA: TGTGCCAGCAGCGTGGGACAGCCAGTCTTCTACGAGCAGTACTTC

J: TRBJ1-5
size: -
D: -
V: TRBV21-1
CDR3: CATRPYPNQPQHF
DNA: TGTGCCACCAGGCCTTACCCGAATCAGCCCCAGCATTTT

J: TRBJ1-3
size: -
D: -
V: TRBV28
CDR3: CASRGSGVPLGNTIYF
DNA: TGTGCCAGCAGGGGATCAGGGGTCCCCCTAGGAAACACCATATATTTT

J: TRBJ2-1
size: -
D: TRBD1
V: TRBV7-2
CDR3: CASSMTGNEQFF
DNA: TGTGCCAGCAGCATGACAGGGAATGAGCAGTTCTTC

J: TRBJ2-7
size: -
D: -
V: TRBV28
CDR3: CASTAGHKHYEQYF
DNA: TGTGCCAGCACCGCGGGACATAAGCACTACGAGCAGTACTTC

J: TRBJ2-3
size: -
D: -
V: TRBV5-4
CDR3: CASSGGVMSTDTQYF
DNA: TGTGCCAGCAGCGGTGGGGTAATGAGCACAGATACGCAGTATTTT

J: TRBJ1-5
size: -
D: TRBD1
V: TRBV4-1
CDR3: CASSQEQGFSNQPQHF
DNA: TGCGCCAGCAGCCAAGAACAGGGGTTCAGCAATCAGCCCCAGCATTTT

J: TRBJ1-1
size: once
D: -
V: TRBV6-5
CDR3: CASTQNTEAFF
DNA: TGTGCCAGCACACAGAACACTGAAGCTTTCTTT

J: TRBJ2-7
size: -
D: TRBD2
V: TRBV7-8
CDR3: CASSSGGAVVDYEQYF
DNA: TGTGCCAGCTCTTCCGGGGGGGCGGTAGTTGACTACGAGCAGTACTTC